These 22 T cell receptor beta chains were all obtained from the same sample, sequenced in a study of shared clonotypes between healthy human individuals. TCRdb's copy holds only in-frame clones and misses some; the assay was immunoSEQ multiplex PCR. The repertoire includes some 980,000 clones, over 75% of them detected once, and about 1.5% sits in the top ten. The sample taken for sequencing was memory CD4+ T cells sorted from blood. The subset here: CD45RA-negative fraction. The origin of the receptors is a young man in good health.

CDR3 in amino acids: CASRTSLHEQYF. The CDR3 region has the DNA TGTGCCAGTCGGACTAGCTTACACGAGCAGTACTTC. This chain connects TRBV2 to TRBJ2-7; TRBD2 matches 8 bases. The CDR3 has 12 residues. Unmatched junction bases numbered 6, after V lost 9 bases and J lost 5 bases. From germline, CDR1 is SNHLY and CDR2 FYNNEI.

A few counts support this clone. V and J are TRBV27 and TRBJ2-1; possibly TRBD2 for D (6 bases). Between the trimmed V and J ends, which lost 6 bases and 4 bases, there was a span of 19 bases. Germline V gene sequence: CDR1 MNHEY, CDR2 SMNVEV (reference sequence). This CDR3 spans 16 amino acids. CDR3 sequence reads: CASSLGLGGYYNEQFF. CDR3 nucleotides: TGTGCCAGCAGCCTCGGACTCGGAGGGTATTACAATGAGCAGTTCTTC.

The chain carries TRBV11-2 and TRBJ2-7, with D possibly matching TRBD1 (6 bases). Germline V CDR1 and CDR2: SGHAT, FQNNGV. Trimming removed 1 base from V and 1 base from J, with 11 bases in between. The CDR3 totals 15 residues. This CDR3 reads CASSLVTGNSYEQYF. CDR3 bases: TGTGCCAGCAGCTTAGTGACAGGCAATTCCTACGAGCAGTACTTC.

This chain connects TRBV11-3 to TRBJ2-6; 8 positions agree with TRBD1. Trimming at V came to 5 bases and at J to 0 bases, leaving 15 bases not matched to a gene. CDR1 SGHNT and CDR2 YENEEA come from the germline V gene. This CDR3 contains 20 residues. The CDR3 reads CASSPGKWTGLNSGANVLTF. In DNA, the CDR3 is TGTGCCAGCAGCCCGGGCAAATGGACAGGGTTAAACTCTGGGGCCAACGTCCTGACTTTC.

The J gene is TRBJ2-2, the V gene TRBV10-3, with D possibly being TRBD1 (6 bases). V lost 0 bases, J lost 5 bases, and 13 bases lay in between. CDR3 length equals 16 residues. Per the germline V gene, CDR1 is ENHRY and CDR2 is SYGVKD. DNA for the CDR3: TGTGCCATCAGTGAGTCTTTGACAGGTTATACCGGGGAGCTGTTTTTT. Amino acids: CAISESLTGYTGELFF.

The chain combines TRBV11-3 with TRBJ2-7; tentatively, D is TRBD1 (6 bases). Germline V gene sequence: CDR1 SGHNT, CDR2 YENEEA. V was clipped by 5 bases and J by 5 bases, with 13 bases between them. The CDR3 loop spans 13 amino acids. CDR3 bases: TGTGCCAGCAGCAGGGACAATGGCGACGAGCAGTACTTC. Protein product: CASSRDNGDEQYF.

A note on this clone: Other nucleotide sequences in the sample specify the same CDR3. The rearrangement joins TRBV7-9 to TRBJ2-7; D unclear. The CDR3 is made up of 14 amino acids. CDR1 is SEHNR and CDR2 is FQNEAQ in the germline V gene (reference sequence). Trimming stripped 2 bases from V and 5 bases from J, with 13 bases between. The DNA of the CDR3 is TGTGCCAGCAGCTTACAAGGGAATAGGGACGAGCAGTACTTC. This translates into CASSLQGNRDEQYF. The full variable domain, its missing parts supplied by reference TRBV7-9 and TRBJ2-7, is DTGVSQNPRHKITKRGQNVTFRCDPISEHNRLYWYRQTLGQGPEFLTYFQNEAQLEKSRLLSDRFSAERPKGSFSTLEIQRTEQGDSAMYLCASSLQGNRDEQYFGPGTRLTVT.

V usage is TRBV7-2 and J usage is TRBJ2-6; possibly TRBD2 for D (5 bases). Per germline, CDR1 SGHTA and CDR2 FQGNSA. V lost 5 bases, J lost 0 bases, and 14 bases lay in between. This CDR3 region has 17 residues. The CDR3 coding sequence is TGTGCCAGCAGCGCGGGTAGGGCTACCTCTGGGGCCAACGTCCTGACTTTC. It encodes CASSAGRATSGANVLTF.

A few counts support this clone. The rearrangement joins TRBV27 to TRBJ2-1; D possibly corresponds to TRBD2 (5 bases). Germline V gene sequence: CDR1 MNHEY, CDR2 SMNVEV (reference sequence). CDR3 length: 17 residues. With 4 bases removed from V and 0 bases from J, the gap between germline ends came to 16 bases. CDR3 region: CASSSVYSASSYNEQFF. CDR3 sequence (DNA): TGTGCCAGCAGTTCCGTCTATAGCGCGAGCTCCTACAATGAGCAGTTCTTC.

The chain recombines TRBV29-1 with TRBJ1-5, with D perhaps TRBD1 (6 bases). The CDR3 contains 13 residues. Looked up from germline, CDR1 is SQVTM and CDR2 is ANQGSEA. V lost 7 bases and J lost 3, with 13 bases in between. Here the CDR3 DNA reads TGCAGCGGCGCACAGGGTATCAATCAGCCCCAGCATTTT. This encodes CSGAQGINQPQHF.

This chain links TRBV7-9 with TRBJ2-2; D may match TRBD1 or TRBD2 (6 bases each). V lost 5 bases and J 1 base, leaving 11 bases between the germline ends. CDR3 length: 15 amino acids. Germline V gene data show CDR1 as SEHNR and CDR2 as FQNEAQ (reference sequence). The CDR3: CASSRGLQNTGELFF. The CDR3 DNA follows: TGTGCCAGCAGCCGGGGGCTGCAGAACACCGGGGAGCTGTTTTTT.

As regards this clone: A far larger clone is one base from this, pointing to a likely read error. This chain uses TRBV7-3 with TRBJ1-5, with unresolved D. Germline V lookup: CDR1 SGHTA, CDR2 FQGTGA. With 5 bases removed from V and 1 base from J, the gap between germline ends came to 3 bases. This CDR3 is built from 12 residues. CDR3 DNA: TGTGCCAGCAGCCCCAGCAATCAGCCCCAGCATTTT. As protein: CASSPSNQPQHF.

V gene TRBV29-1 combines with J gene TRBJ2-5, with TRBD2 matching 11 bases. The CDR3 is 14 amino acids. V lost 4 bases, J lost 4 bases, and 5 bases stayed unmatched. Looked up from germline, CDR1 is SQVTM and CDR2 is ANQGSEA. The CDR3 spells CSVVSLAGGETQYF. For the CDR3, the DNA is TGCAGCGTTGTAAGTCTAGCGGGAGGAGAGACCCAGTACTTC. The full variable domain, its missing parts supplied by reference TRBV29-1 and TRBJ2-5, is SAVISQKPSRDICQRGTSLTIQCQVDSQVTMMFWYRQQPGQSLTLIATANQGSEATYESGFVIDKFPISRPNLTFSTLTVSNMSPEDSSIYLCSVVSLAGGETQYFGPGTRLLVL.

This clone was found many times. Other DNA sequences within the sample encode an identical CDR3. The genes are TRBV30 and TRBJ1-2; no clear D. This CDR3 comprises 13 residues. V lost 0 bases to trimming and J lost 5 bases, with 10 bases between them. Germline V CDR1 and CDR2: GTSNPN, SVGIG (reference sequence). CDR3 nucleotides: TGTGCCTGGAGTGTGGAGAGGGCGTATGGCTACACCTTC. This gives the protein CAWSVERAYGYTF.

The CDR3 here is CASSDNGQGNTEAFF. The CDR3 region has the DNA TGTGCCAGCAGTGATAACGGACAGGGGAACACTGAAGCTTTCTTT. V usage is TRBV25-1 and J usage is TRBJ1-1, with 8 bases identical to TRBD1. The J segment lost 1 base and the V segment lost 3 bases, leaving 4 bases of the junction unmatched. The CDR3 length is 15 residues. From germline, CDR1 is MGHDK and CDR2 SYGVNS.

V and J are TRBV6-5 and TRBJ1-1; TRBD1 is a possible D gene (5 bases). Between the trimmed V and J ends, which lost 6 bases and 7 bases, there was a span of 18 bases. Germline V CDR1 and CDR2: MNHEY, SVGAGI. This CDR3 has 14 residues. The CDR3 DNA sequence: TGTGCCAGCAGGGCCGGGACGTGGGCCAATGAAGCTTTCTTT. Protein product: CASRAGTWANEAFF.

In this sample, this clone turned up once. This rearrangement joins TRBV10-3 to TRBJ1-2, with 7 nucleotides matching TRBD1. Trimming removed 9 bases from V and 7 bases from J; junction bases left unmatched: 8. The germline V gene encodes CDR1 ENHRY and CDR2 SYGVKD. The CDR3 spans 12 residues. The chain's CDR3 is CAIGDRVFGYTF. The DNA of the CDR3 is TGTGCCATTGGAGACAGGGTATTTGGCTACACCTTC.

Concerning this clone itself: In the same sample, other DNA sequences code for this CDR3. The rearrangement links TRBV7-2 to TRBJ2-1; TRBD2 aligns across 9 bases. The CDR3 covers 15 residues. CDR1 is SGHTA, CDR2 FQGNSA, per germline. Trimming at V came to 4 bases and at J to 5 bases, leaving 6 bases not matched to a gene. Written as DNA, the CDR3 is TGTGCCAGCAGCTCCCTCGCGGGAGGGAACAATGAGCAGTTCTTC. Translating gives CASSSLAGGNNEQFF.

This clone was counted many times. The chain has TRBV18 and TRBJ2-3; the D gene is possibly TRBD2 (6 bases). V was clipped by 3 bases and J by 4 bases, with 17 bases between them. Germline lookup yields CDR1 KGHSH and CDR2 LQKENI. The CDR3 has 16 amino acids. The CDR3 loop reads CASSPALREIADTQYF. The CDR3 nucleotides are TGTGCCAGCTCACCTGCCCTTCGGGAGATAGCAGATACGCAGTATTTT.

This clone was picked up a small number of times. CDR3 sequence (DNA): TGTGCCAGCAGCTCCGACCAACAGGGTGGTGAAAAACTGTTTTTT. It encodes CASSSDQQGGEKLFF. V usage is TRBV5-6 and J usage is TRBJ1-4; TRBD1 might be the D (6 bases). The germline V gene has CDR1 SGHDT and CDR2 YYEEEE. Between the trimmed V and J ends, which lost 3 bases and 7 bases, there was a span of 16 bases. The length of the CDR3 is 15 residues.

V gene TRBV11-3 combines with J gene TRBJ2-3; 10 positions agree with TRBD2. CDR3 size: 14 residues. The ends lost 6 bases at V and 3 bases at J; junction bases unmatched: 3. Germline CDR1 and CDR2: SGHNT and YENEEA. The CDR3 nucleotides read TGTGCCAGCAGTGCTAGCGGGGGAACAGATACGCAGTATTTT. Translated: CASSASGGTDTQYF.

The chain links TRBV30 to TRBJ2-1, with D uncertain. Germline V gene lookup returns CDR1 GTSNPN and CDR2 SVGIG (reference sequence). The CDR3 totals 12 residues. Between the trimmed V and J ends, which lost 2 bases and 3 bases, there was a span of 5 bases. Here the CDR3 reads CAWSTNYNEQFF. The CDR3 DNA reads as TGTGCCTGGAGTACTAACTACAATGAGCAGTTCTTC. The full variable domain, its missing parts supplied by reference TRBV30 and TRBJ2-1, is SQTIHQWPATLVQPVGSPLSLECTVEGTSNPNLYWYRQAAGRGLQLLFYSVGIGQISSEVPQNLSASRPQDRQFILSSKKLLLSDSGFYLCAWSTNYNEQFFGPGTRLTVL.